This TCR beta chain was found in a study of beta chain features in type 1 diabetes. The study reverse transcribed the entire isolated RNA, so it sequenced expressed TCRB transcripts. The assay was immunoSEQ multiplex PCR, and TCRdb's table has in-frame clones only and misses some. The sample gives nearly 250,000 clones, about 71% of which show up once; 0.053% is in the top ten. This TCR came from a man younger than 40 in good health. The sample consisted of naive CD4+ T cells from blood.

CDR3 DNA: TGCGCCAGCAGCTTTGGCCTAGCGGGGGACAATGAGCAGTTCTTC. Translating gives CASSFGLAGDNEQFF. V and J are TRBV5-1 and TRBJ2-1, with TRBD2 identical over 10 bases. Germline values: CDR1 SGHRS, CDR2 YFSETQ. This CDR3 has 15 residues. Trimming removed 2 bases from V and 5 bases from J; junction bases left unmatched: 4.